The 21 T cell receptor beta chains listed next were all sequenced from one sample in a study of siplizumab effects on memory and regulatory T cells. Measured with immunoSEQ multiplex PCR; TCRdb has only the in-frame clones, and not every one. Of 100,000 or so clones in the sample, approximately 92% are singletons; the top ten hold roughly 0.16%. Material: CD4+ T cells sorted from blood. The receptors come from a human donor in good health.

The rearrangement joins TRBV5-1 to TRBJ2-1; 8 bases match TRBD2. J was trimmed by 7 bases and V by 5 bases; bases with no gene match: 5. Germline loops: CDR1 SGHRS, CDR2 YFSETQ. The CDR3 runs 13 residues. The DNA of the CDR3 is TGCGCCAGCAGACTCAGCGGGGGTAATGAGCAGTTCTTC. Its protein product is CASRLSGGNEQFF.

The J gene is TRBJ2-5, the V gene TRBV5-1; 8 bases fit TRBD1. Germline V CDR1 and CDR2: SGHRS, YFSETQ. The length of the CDR3 is 15 residues. Unmatched junction bases numbered 5, after V lost 2 bases and J lost 2 bases. The chain's CDR3 is CASSFTGTGQETQYF. The CDR3, as DNA: TGCGCCAGCAGCTTTACGGGGACAGGACAAGAGACCCAGTACTTC.

CDR3: CASSLVGASTDTQYF. As DNA, the CDR3 is TGTGCCAGCAGCTTGGTGGGGGCTAGCACAGATACGCAGTATTTT. This sequence joins TRBV7-2 and TRBJ2-3, with TRBD1 as a possible D gene (6 bases). Germline CDR1 SGHTA, CDR2 FQGNSA. The CDR3 loop spans 15 amino acids. Trimming left V 3 bases short and J 0 bases short, with 10 bases between. Drawing the rest from reference TRBV7-2 and TRBJ2-3, the complete variable domain is GAGVSQSPSNKVTEKGKDVELRCDPISGHTALYWYRQSLGQGLEFLIYFQGNSAPDKSGLPSDRFSAERTGGSVSTLTIQRTQQEDSAVYLCASSLVGASTDTQYFGPGTRLTVL.

The chain couples TRBV7-3 to TRBJ2-3; no clear D gene. This CDR3 is built from 18 residues. CDR1 and CDR2 from the germline V gene are SGHTA and FQGTGA. The ends were cut back, 1 base at V and 2 bases at J, with 19 bases in the middle. The CDR3 nucleotides are TGTGCCAGCAGCTTAATGGGGATAGCTGGTTCACTCACAGATACGCAGTATTTT. Its translation: CASSLMGIAGSLTDTQYF. The full variable domain, its missing parts supplied by reference TRBV7-3 and TRBJ2-3, is GAGVSQTPSNKVTEKGKYVELRCDPISGHTALYWYRQSLGQGPEFLIYFQGTGAADDSGLPNDRFFAVRPEGSVSTLKIQRTERGDSAVYLCASSLMGIAGSLTDTQYFGPGTRLTVL.

On this clone: Other DNA sequences in this specimen translate into the identical CDR3. The gene calls are TRBV7-2 and TRBJ2-5; D is unclear. V lost 6 bases, J lost 2 bases, and 4 bases lay in between. Germline values: CDR1 SGHTA, CDR2 FQGNSA. The CDR3 is 11 residues long. CDR3 residues: CASSPQETQYF. In DNA, the CDR3 is TGTGCCAGCAGTCCACAAGAGACCCAGTACTTC.

This clone has a handful of counts. The chain uses TRBV27 and TRBJ1-6; D is undetermined. V was shortened by 8 bases and J by 6 bases, with 11 bases between the two germline ends. CDR3 size: 13 residues. Per the germline V gene, CDR1 is MNHEY and CDR2 is SMNVEV (reference sequence). The CDR3 spells CASLAGPNSPLHF. The CDR3 DNA reads as TGTGCCAGCCTTGCGGGCCCTAATTCACCCCTCCACTTT.

V usage is TRBV5-1 and J usage is TRBJ1-2; 8 bases are shared with TRBD1. The germline CDR1 and CDR2 sequences are SGHRS and YFSETQ. Unmatched junction bases numbered 5, after V lost 2 bases and J lost 2 bases. The CDR3 spans 15 residues. CDR3 bases: TGCGCCAGCAGCTTCGGGGACAGGAGGAACTATGGCTACACCTTC. It translates to CASSFGDRRNYGYTF.

The CDR3 loop is CASSTGAGYGYTF. As DNA, the CDR3 is TGTGCCAGCAGCACAGGGGCAGGGTATGGCTACACCTTC. The chain recombines TRBV7-8 with TRBJ1-2; TRBD1 matches at 7 bases. Germline values: CDR1 SGHVS, CDR2 FQNEAQ. Unmatched junction bases numbered 5, after V lost 5 bases and J lost 5 bases. This CDR3 comprises 13 residues.

The gene calls are TRBV7-2 and TRBJ2-2; D gene ambiguous. This CDR3 comprises 15 residues. The germline CDR1 and CDR2 sequences are SGHTA and FQGNSA. V shed 4 bases and J shed 0 bases, with 9 bases lying between them. CDR3 sequence (DNA): TGTGCCAGCAGCTCCGACATTTCGAACACCGGGGAGCTGTTTTTT. Translating gives CASSSDISNTGELFF.

This rearrangement joins TRBV10-2 to TRBJ2-5; 7 bases align to TRBD1. Germline V gene lookup returns CDR1 WSHSY and CDR2 SAAADI. The CDR3 totals 13 residues. V shed 8 bases, J shed 5 bases, and the junction held 8 bases outside the gene matches. In DNA form, the CDR3 reads TGCGCCAGCGCTCTGGGACAGAGGGAGACCCAGTACTTC. This sequence encodes CASALGQRETQYF.

The chain combines TRBV6-5 with TRBJ2-5, with a tentative D call TRBD1 (5 bases). V dropped 2 bases and J dropped 5 bases, with 15 bases sitting between them. From germline, CDR1 is MNHEY and CDR2 SVGAGI. CDR3 length: 15 residues. CDR3: CASSYGRRAVETQYF. In DNA, the CDR3 is TGTGCCAGCAGTTACGGTCGCAGGGCCGTCGAGACCCAGTACTTC.

The chain's CDR3 is CASKTRQGLSYEQYF. CDR3 nucleotide sequence: TGTGCCAGTAAGACCAGACAGGGCCTCTCCTACGAGCAGTACTTC. The chain employs TRBV7-2 and TRBJ2-7, with 7 nucleotides matching TRBD1. Losses at the gene ends were 9 bases for V and 0 bases for J; bases not matched to a gene: 11. The CDR3 totals 15 residues. Per germline, CDR1 SGHTA and CDR2 FQGNSA. The full variable domain, rest sourced from reference TRBV7-2 and TRBJ2-7, is GAGVSQSPSNKVTEKGKDVELRCDPISGHTALYWYRQSLGQGLEFLIYFQGNSAPDKSGLPSDRFSAERTGGSVSTLTIQRTQQEDSAVYLCASKTRQGLSYEQYFGPGTRLTVT.

The chain joins TRBV30 to TRBJ1-5, with a weak D call TRBD1 (6 bases). The germline V and J ends were trimmed by 2 bases and 6 bases, with 20 bases remaining between them. CDR1 is GTSNPN, CDR2 SVGIG, per germline (reference sequence). The CDR3 covers 16 residues. The CDR3 is CAWSPPPGGRSQPQHF. The CDR3, as DNA: TGTGCCTGGAGTCCTCCTCCCGGGGGCCGAAGTCAGCCCCAGCATTTT.

The chain is built from TRBV5-6 and TRBJ1-1, with 7 bases matching TRBD1. V was pared by 2 bases and J by 8 bases, with 9 bases of the junction left unmatched. Germline assignment: CDR1 SGHDT and CDR2 YYEEEE. The CDR3 has 14 residues. CDR3 DNA: TGTGCCAGCAGCTTTGCACAGGGGCTCTCCGAAGCTTTCTTT. As protein: CASSFAQGLSEAFF. Supplemented by reference TRBV5-6 and TRBJ1-1, the full variable domain reads DAGVTQSPTHLIKTRGQQVTLRCSPKSGHDTVSWYQQALGQGPQFIFQYYEEEERQRGNFPDRFSGHQFPNYSSELNVNALLLGDSALYLCASSFAQGLSEAFFGQGTRLTVV.

The chain carries TRBV10-3 and TRBJ2-5; D not certain. This CDR3 spans 13 amino acids. Looked up from germline, CDR1 is ENHRY and CDR2 is SYGVKD. V was trimmed by 2 bases and J by 1 base, leaving 5 bases between them. The CDR3 loop is CAISEALQETQYF. CDR3 coding DNA: TGTGCCATCAGTGAGGCCCTCCAAGAGACCCAGTACTTC.

CDR3: CASSPGTRPNEQFF. Here the CDR3 DNA reads TGTGCCAGCAGTCCCGGGACCCGGCCCAATGAGCAGTTCTTC. This rearrangement joins TRBV28 to TRBJ2-1, with D perhaps given as TRBD1 or TRBD2 (5 bases each). Germline CDR1 MDHEN, CDR2 SYDVKM. The CDR3 is 14 residues long. Trimming stripped 5 bases from V and 6 bases from J, with 14 bases between.

The chain employs TRBV7-9 and TRBJ1-2; D might be TRBD1 (5 bases). Germline V gene lookup returns CDR1 SEHNR and CDR2 FQNEAQ (reference sequence). The CDR3 has 14 residues. V was trimmed by 10 bases and J by 2 bases, leaving 17 bases between them. The CDR3 coding sequence is TGTGCCACCTACCGGGACGGCCGAAACTATGGCTACACCTTC. As protein: CATYRDGRNYGYTF. Based on the CDR3 plus reference TRBV7-9 and TRBJ1-2, the full variable domain is DTGVSQNPRHKITKRGQNVTFRCDPISEHNRLYWYRQTLGQGPEFLTYFQNEAQLEKSRLLSDRFSAERPKGSFSTLEIQRTEQGDSAMYLCATYRDGRNYGYTFGSGTRLTVV.

V and J are TRBV10-3 and TRBJ1-2; 7 nucleotides match TRBD1. Germline V gene lookup returns CDR1 ENHRY and CDR2 SYGVKD. V trimming: 0 bases; J trimming: 2 bases; junction bases outside the gene matches: 3. The CDR3 contains 15 residues. The CDR3 DNA reads TGTGCCATCAGTGAGTCTCGGACAGGCAACTATGGCTACACCTTC. Translating gives CAISESRTGNYGYTF.

The rearrangement joins TRBV29-1 to TRBJ2-3; D gene unclear. Trimming left V 3 bases short and J 1 base short, with 14 bases between. Germline CDR1 SQVTM, CDR2 ANQGSEA. The CDR3 is 15 amino acids. CDR3 coding DNA: TGCAGCGTTGATAATGCAGGAGCTGGCACAGATACGCAGTATTTT. It is translated as CSVDNAGAGTDTQYF.

The gene calls are TRBV19 and TRBJ1-6; D gene uncertain. The germline gives CDR1 LNHDA, CDR2 SQIVND (reference sequence). This CDR3 is built from 15 residues. The germline V and J ends were trimmed by 3 bases and 6 bases, with 12 bases remaining between them. The DNA of the CDR3 is TGTGCCAGTAGTATGACGACCCAGATTAATTCACCCCTCCACTTT. Translated: CASSMTTQINSPLHF.

This chain connects TRBV6-5 to TRBJ1-3, with TRBD1 identical over 8 bases. The germline CDR1 and CDR2 sequences are MNHEY and SVGAGI. Trimming removed 6 bases from V and 3 bases from J; junction bases left unmatched: 7. This CDR3 region has 15 residues. CDR3 protein: CASSSATGVGNTIYF. The CDR3 DNA follows: TGTGCCAGCAGCAGCGCGACAGGGGTTGGAAACACCATATATTTT.